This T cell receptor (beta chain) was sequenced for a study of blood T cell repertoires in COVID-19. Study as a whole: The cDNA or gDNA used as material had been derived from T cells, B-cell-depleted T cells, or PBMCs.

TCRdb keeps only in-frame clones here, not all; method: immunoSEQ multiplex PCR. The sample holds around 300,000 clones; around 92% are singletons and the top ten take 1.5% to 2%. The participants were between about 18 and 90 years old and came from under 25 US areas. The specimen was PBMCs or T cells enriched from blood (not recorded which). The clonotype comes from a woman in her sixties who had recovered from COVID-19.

CDR3 sequence reads: CASRTDRGSMGSGANVLTF. The CDR3 bases are TGTGCCAGTAGAACCGATCGGGGGAGTATGGGCTCTGGGGCCAACGTCCTGACTTTC. V usage is TRBV19 and J usage is TRBJ2-6; D possibly corresponds to TRBD2 (6 bases). This CDR3 comprises 19 residues. V shed 6 bases and J shed 0 bases, with 21 bases lying between them. Germline V lookup: CDR1 LNHDA, CDR2 SQIVND (reference sequence).